This paragraph reports one T cell receptor beta chain. What it binds is unknown. This sample was taken from a study of CD8+ T cells in alopecia areata. General study results and limits: Sequenced scalp T cells also include alphabeta T cells resident in normal skin. Against the mouse data, patients shared TCRs less clearly, possibly for HLA reasons.

Extracted from the samples, RNA was reverse transcribed into cDNA to serve as the sequencing template. TCRdb's table, derived via immunoSEQ multiplex PCR, lists solely in-frame clones and lacks some. The sample shows about 180,000 clones, more than 60% of them seen only once. Specimens obtained from alopecia areata patients comprised lesional scalp punch biopsies and peripheral blood. The CDR3 runs 14 residues. CDR1 and CDR2 (germline): SNHLY, FYNNEI. Trimming left V 2 bases short and J 3 bases short, with 11 bases between. Sequenced material: CD4+ T cells sorted from blood, taken at week 0. The rearrangement links TRBV2 to TRBJ2-7, with a possible D match to TRBD2 (5 bases). The sequence came from a human donor with alopecia areata. The CDR3 region has the DNA TGTGCCAGCAGTGAATTATCTGGAGGCTACGAGCAGTACTTC. Protein sequence: CASSELSGGYEQYF.